This TCR beta chain was captured by sequencing in a study of blood T cell repertoires in COVID-19. About the research overall: Researchers got acute and convalescent COVID-19 samples from the United States, Italy and Spain.

Clones were read by immunoSEQ multiplex PCR, and TCRdb kept only the in-frame ones, dropping some. The table has roughly 200,000 clones, nearly 90% seen once. CDR1 and CDR2 from the germline V gene are MNHEY and SMNVEV (reference sequence). CDR3 length: 15 amino acids. Trimming cost V 3 bases and J 9 bases, with 18 bases left between them. This sequence joins TRBV27 and TRBJ2-1; perhaps TRBD2 as D (5 bases). The sequence derives from a woman between 18 and 29 years old who had recovered from COVID-19. The sequenced material came from peripheral blood. As DNA, the CDR3 is TGTGCCAGCAGTTTTATAGGGAGAACGGATCTTGAGCAGTTCTTC. Residues: CASSFIGRTDLEQFF.